The present T cell receptor (beta chain) was sequenced within a study of blood T cell repertoires in COVID-19. On the study more broadly: Samples taken during acute and convalescent COVID-19 were collected in the United States, Italy and Spain. T cells, B-cell-depleted T cells, or PBMCs provided the cDNA or gDNA that served as material.

In the authors' methods: Amplification of reference gene primers was used by the study to estimate nucleated cell counts. Some clones are missing from TCRdb's copy, which holds only in-frame ones; the method was immunoSEQ multiplex PCR. V and J calls plus clone size are reproduced from that table; the DNA served to infer D and trimming. Of about 150,000 clones listed, roughly nine tenths are singletons. The length of the CDR3 is 16 residues. V gave up 5 bases and J gave up 4 bases; unmatched junction bases: 8. Germline CDR1 SGDLS, CDR2 YYNGEE. This chain links TRBV9 with TRBJ1-6; 8 nucleotides match TRBD1. Material for sequencing was peripheral blood. This TCR derives from a woman in her 70s with acute or convalescent COVID-19. The CDR3 loop reads CASSLSTGEYNSPLHF. The CDR3, as DNA: TGTGCCAGCAGTTTGTCGACAGGGGAGTATAATTCACCCCTCCACTTT.